The following is a T cell receptor beta chain sequence with its context. CDR1 and CDR2 from the germline V gene are LNHNV and YYDKDF (reference sequence). The CDR3 runs to 13 residues. V was shortened by 0 bases and J by 4 bases, with 7 bases between the two germline ends. The PCR ran on 60 Vbeta and 13 Jbeta primers. The protocol was immunoSEQ multiplex PCR, while the TCRdb copy is restricted to in-frame clones and leaves out a portion. The top ten hold about 6% of the sample, which has approximately 81,000 clones, roughly 80% seen once. This sample is drawn from a study of cytomegalovirus exposure and HLA in healthy donors.

This sequence was found in a woman between 50 and 59 years old in good health and CMV-seropositive. The sequencing input was PBMCs. The chain uses TRBV15 and TRBJ2-7; D not resolved. The CDR3 sequence is CATSRETSYEQYF. The CDR3 coding sequence is TGTGCCACCAGCAGAGAGACTTCTTACGAGCAGTACTTC.